What follows are 10 T cell receptor beta chains derived from one specimen sequenced in a study of T cells in Graves' hyperthyroidism and ophthalmopathy. RNA transcripts yielded amplified TCR beta CDR3 regions. RT-PCR in the first round (using the HTBI primer set) targeted the TCR CDR3. TCRdb processed the multiplex PCR reads anew with MiXCR; each CDR3 protein has one entry. The data show roughly 500,000 distinct CDR3 sequences, with 46% seen just once and under 20% held by the top ten. The specimen sequenced was peripheral blood or thyroid tissue (not recorded which). The receptors originated from an adult woman with Graves' disease, either hyperthyroidism or ophthalmopathy (not recorded which).

The V gene is TRBV28, the J gene TRBJ1-1; the D is unclear. V was cut by 4 bases and J by 7 bases, with 13 bases left in between. CDR3 size: 13 residues. Germline values: CDR1 MDHEN, CDR2 SYDVKM. CDR3 residues: CASSSKPGFEAFF. The CDR3 coding sequence is TGTGCCAGCAGTTCCAAACCGGGGTTTGAAGCTTTCTTT.

This chain joins TRBV5-1 and TRBJ2-2; 8 positions agree with TRBD1. With V trimmed by 5 bases and J by 4 bases, 7 bases remained unmatched. The length of the CDR3 is 15 residues. CDR1 SGHRS and CDR2 YFSETQ come from the germline V gene. In DNA form, the CDR3 reads TGCGCCAGCAGACAGGCGACAGGGGCCACCGGGGAGCTGTTTTTT. This gives the protein CASRQATGATGELFF.

This clonotype was counted at least ten times. The genes are TRBV29-1 and TRBJ1-3; D remains ambiguous. Between the trimmed V and J ends, which lost 7 bases and 7 bases, there was a span of 17 bases. The germline gives CDR1 SQVTM, CDR2 ANQGSEA. The CDR3 totals 13 residues. Written as DNA, the CDR3 is TGCAGCGGAGAAGTGAGTGTGGAGAACACCATATATTTT. Translation gives CSGEVSVENTIYF.

This clonotype was seen repeatedly, ten times or more. This chain uses TRBV2 with TRBJ1-1; D may be TRBD1 (6 bases). Germline CDR1 and CDR2: SNHLY and FYNNEI. The CDR3 covers 14 residues. With 6 bases removed from V and 1 base from J, the gap between germline ends came to 12 bases. DNA of the CDR3: TGTGCCAGCAGGGACCCCAGGGGGAACACTGAAGCTTTCTTT. It codes for CASRDPRGNTEAFF.

Many counts were recorded for this clonotype. The chain recombines TRBV2 with TRBJ1-1; TRBD1 matches 7 bases. Germline CDR1 reads SNHLY; CDR2 reads FYNNEI. The CDR3 covers 14 residues. The junction had 4 bases not matched to a gene; V was cut back by 6 bases and J by 0 bases. CDR3 bases: TGTGCCAGCAGAAAGGGACAGATGAACACTGAAGCTTTCTTT. Protein sequence: CASRKGQMNTEAFF. Complete variable domain (other parts from reference TRBV2 and TRBJ1-1): EPEVTQTPSHQVTQMGQEVILRCVPISNHLYFYWYRQILGQKVEFLVSFYNNEISEKSEIFDDQFSVERPDGSNFTLKIRSTKLEDSAMYFCASRKGQMNTEAFFGQGTRLTVV.

The chain is built from TRBV10-3 and TRBJ2-7; D is possibly TRBD1 (6 bases). This CDR3 region has 16 residues. Trimming pared 2 bases from V and 9 bases from J, leaving 23 bases between. Per the germline V gene, CDR1 is ENHRY and CDR2 is SYGVKD. CDR3 loop: CAISEDNVQGSGVQYF. The CDR3 nucleotides read TGTGCCATCAGTGAGGATAACGTCCAGGGGTCCGGTGTGCAGTACTTC.

Concerning this clonotype: One junction end disagrees with the germline gene, perhaps due to a read error. The CDR3 bases are TGTGCCAGCAGCTTGTATCCGGGAGGCGGCTACATCTTC. As protein: CASSLYPGGGYIF. This chain uses TRBV7-2 with TRBJ1-2; D gene ambiguous. Germline V CDR1 and CDR2: SGHTA, FQGNSA. The CDR3 is 13 amino acids.

The rearrangement links TRBV28 to TRBJ2-7, with TRBD1 matching over 8 bases. Germline V gene data show CDR1 as MDHEN and CDR2 as SYDVKM. The CDR3 totals 17 residues. V shed 6 bases and J 0 bases; nucleotides not matched to a gene: 13. The CDR3 nucleotides read TGTGCCAGCAGCCCCGGGACAGGAAAAGCTTTCTCCTACGAGCAGTACTTC. Amino acids: CASSPGTGKAFSYEQYF.

This clonotype showed up just once. The V gene is TRBV2, the J gene TRBJ2-7; 8 bases agree with TRBD1. The J segment lost 3 bases and the V segment lost 8 bases, leaving 9 bases of the junction unmatched. Germline V lookup: CDR1 SNHLY, CDR2 FYNNEI. The CDR3 has 14 amino acids. Here the CDR3 reads CASSGGGGGYEQYF. The CDR3, as DNA: TGTGCCAGCTCAGGGGGCGGTGGTGGCTACGAGCAGTACTTC.

This clonotype was detected many times. This chain links TRBV6-6 with TRBJ2-7; no firm D call. The CDR3 is 13 residues long. Trimming took 0 bases from V and 4 from J, leaving 7 bases between them. From germline, CDR1 is MNHNY and CDR2 SVGAGI (reference sequence). The DNA of the CDR3 is TGTGCCAGCAGTTACTCGGTGGGTTACGAGCAGTACTTC. This sequence encodes CASSYSVGYEQYF.